The 15 T cell receptor beta chains in this list originate from one sample, sequenced in a study of T-cell memory formation after mild COVID-19. TCRdb processed the 5' RACE reads anew with MiXCR; each CDR3 protein has one entry. This sample yields 560,000 or so distinct CDR3 sequences, of which approximately 15% are seen a single time; 8.1% belongs to the top ten. The sample comprised PBMCs or a T cell subset sorted from them (not recorded which). The receptors here all came from an adult woman who had mild COVID-19 (a few samples of this study predate the infection). Cell type and time point are not known.

This clonotype was detected a few times. The rearrangement uses TRBV7-9 and TRBJ2-2; D uncertain. This CDR3 spans 12 amino acids. Germline V CDR1 and CDR2: SEHNR, FQNEAQ (reference sequence). Trimming left V 4 bases short and J 6 bases short, with 6 bases between. The CDR3 protein is CASSSVAGELFF. DNA of the CDR3: TGTGCCAGCAGCTCCGTCGCCGGGGAGCTGTTTTTT.

This clonotype has just a few counts. This rearrangement joins TRBV18 to TRBJ2-7; D perhaps matches TRBD2 (7 bases). V was clipped by 1 base and J by 6 bases, with 13 bases between them. Germline lookup yields CDR1 KGHSH and CDR2 LQKENI. The CDR3 is 14 residues long. The CDR3 DNA follows: TGTGCCAGCTCACCACGGGCAGGGGAGGGCGAGCAGTACTTC. This encodes CASSPRAGEGEQYF.

The chain carries TRBV11-2 and TRBJ2-2, with TRBD1 as a possible D gene (6 bases). This CDR3 contains 15 residues. Trimming stripped 3 bases from V and 1 base from J, with 9 bases between. Per the germline V gene, CDR1 is SGHAT and CDR2 is FQNNGV. CDR3 residues: CASSFPGQNTGELFF. The CDR3 nucleotides are TGTGCCAGCAGCTTCCCGGGACAGAACACCGGGGAGCTGTTTTTT.

This clonotype was seen a few times. The chain recombines TRBV20-1 with TRBJ2-1; 10 bases fit TRBD2. Germline V gene lookup returns CDR1 DFQATT and CDR2 SNEGSKA (reference sequence). Unmatched junction bases numbered 5, after V lost 4 bases and J lost 2 bases. CDR3 size: 15 residues. The CDR3 nucleotides read TGCAGTGCTACATTAGCGGGAGGTACCTACAATGAGCAGTTCTTC. Its protein is CSATLAGGTYNEQFF.

The V call is TRBV6-2 or TRBV6-3, the J call TRBJ2-5; no definite D call. The germline V gene encodes CDR1 MNHEY and CDR2 SVGEGT. Between the trimmed V and J ends, which lost 7 bases and 0 bases, there was a span of 15 bases. The CDR3 is 15 amino acids. The CDR3 DNA follows: TGTGCCAGCATCGGCCCTCGCAACTACCAAGAGACCCAGTACTTC. It translates to CASIGPRNYQETQYF.

The chain couples TRBV4-2 to TRBJ2-7; 7 nucleotides agree with TRBD1. CDR3 length equals 16 residues. Germline V gene data show CDR1 as LGHNA and CDR2 as YNFKEQ. Germline trimming cut 3 bases from V and 1 base from J; bases unmatched to any gene: 9. This chain's CDR3 is CASSQERGPASYEQYF. The CDR3 bases are TGTGCCAGCAGCCAGGAGAGGGGGCCGGCATCCTACGAGCAGTACTTC.

This clonotype came up a few times. This chain's CDR3 is CASSYGDSDLPYGYTF. The CDR3 region has the DNA TGTGCCAGCAGTTACGGTGACAGCGACTTACCCTATGGCTACACCTTC. The chain carries TRBV6-5 and TRBJ1-2; perhaps TRBD1 as D (5 bases). CDR1 is MNHEY and CDR2 is SVGAGI in the germline V gene. The CDR3 is 16 amino acids. Deletions cut 2 bases from V and 4 bases from J, with 17 bases between.

This clonotype was detected a few times. CDR3 loop: CASAIHAGAYEQYF. As DNA, the CDR3 is TGTGCCAGCGCGATACATGCAGGGGCCTACGAGCAGTACTTC. The chain joins TRBV6-2 or TRBV6-3 to TRBJ2-7, with a possible D match to TRBD1 (6 bases). CDR3 length: 14 residues. In germline, CDR1 is MNHEY, CDR2 SVGEGT. Deletions cut 8 bases from V and 2 bases from J, with 16 bases between.

This clonotype was observed a handful of times. This chain uses TRBV10-3 with TRBJ2-7; no reliable D call. In germline, CDR1 is ENHRY, CDR2 SYGVKD. The CDR3 consists of 14 residues. Trimming cost V 2 bases and J 3 bases, with 11 bases left between them. CDR3 nucleotides: TGTGCCATCAGTGAGAGTCCCGCAAGCTACGAGCAGTACTTC. Protein product: CAISESPASYEQYF.

The V and J genes are TRBV12-3 or TRBV12-4 and TRBJ2-3, with D perhaps TRBD1 or TRBD2 (5 bases each). The V end lost 6 bases, the J end lost 0 bases, and 19 bases lay between the germline ends. CDR3 length: 17 residues. The CDR3 sequence is CASRPPRDGTSTDTQYF. The CDR3, as DNA: TGTGCCAGCAGACCACCCCGGGACGGTACTAGCACAGATACGCAGTATTTT.

The rearrangement uses TRBV15 and TRBJ2-3, with 8 bases identical to TRBD2. The CDR3 spans 13 residues. With V trimmed by 3 bases and J by 9 bases, 5 bases remained unmatched. Germline loops: CDR1 LNHNV, CDR2 YYDKDF (reference sequence). CDR3 sequence reads: CATSRASGRTQYF. CDR3 DNA: TGTGCCACCAGCAGGGCTAGCGGGCGCACGCAGTATTTT.

J is TRBJ2-5 and V is TRBV3-1; TRBD2 agrees at 8 bases. The CDR3 extends over 15 amino acids. Germline trimming cut 4 bases from V and 5 bases from J; bases unmatched to any gene: 9. Germline CDR1 LGHDT, CDR2 YNNKEL (reference sequence). Here the CDR3 DNA reads TGTGCCAGCAGCCGCGTTGGGACTAGGGGGGAGACCCAGTACTTC. Protein product: CASSRVGTRGETQYF.

Only a few counts were recorded for this clonotype. This chain connects TRBV5-1 to TRBJ1-6; 7 positions agree with TRBD1. V lost 3 bases to trimming and J lost 9 bases; unmatched junction nucleotides: 9. The CDR3 length is 15 residues. Germline CDR1 SGHRS, CDR2 YFSETQ. In DNA, the CDR3 is TGCGCCAGCAGCTCGAGTCAGGGGGGGATTTCACCCCTCCACTTT. It translates to CASSSSQGGISPLHF.

This clonotype was seen a few times. The V call is TRBV20-1, the J call TRBJ2-7; no clear D. V was cut by 0 bases and J by 1 base, with 10 bases left in between. Germline CDR1 is DFQATT and CDR2 is SNEGSKA (reference sequence). The CDR3 sequence is 14 residues long. CDR3 residues: CSARDLTVSYEQYF. CDR3 bases: TGCAGTGCTAGAGATCTGACTGTTTCCTACGAGCAGTACTTC.

This clonotype turned up a few times. Here the CDR3 reads CASSPGQWSTDTQYF. Here the CDR3 DNA reads TGTGCCAGCAGCCCCGGACAGTGGAGCACAGATACGCAGTATTTT. The V gene is TRBV27, the J gene TRBJ2-3, with D possibly being TRBD1 (6 bases). Germline loops: CDR1 MNHEY, CDR2 SMNVEV (reference sequence). The V and J ends lost 6 bases and 0 bases respectively, with 13 bases between them. The CDR3 is 15 residues long.